This TCR beta chain was sequenced for a study of blood T cell repertoires in COVID-19 (dated by TCRdb to the early 2020s). In the study overall: Samples from collaborators originated in the United States, Italy and Spain and spanned both the acute and convalescent phases of COVID-19. The material from the prospective study consisted of cDNA or gDNA derived from T cells, B-cell-depleted T cells, or PBMCs. Deeply sampled blood TCRbeta repertoires from subjects exposed to, actively infected with, or recovered from COVID-19 were included in the dataset. The repertoires were released in a freely available public database meant as a resource for research on the immune response to SARS-CoV-2. The samples were drawn from two sources: the first 160 participants of the ongoing ImmuneRACE study, and over 950 subjects contributed by 6 global collaborators. A de-identified subject ID, COVID-19 status, age in years and sex were almost always included in the sample metadata. HLA class I and class II types, where available, came from metadata supplied by the sample provider rather than from assay-based typing.

The full study reports these points: How much clinical and demographic metadata was included differed by source and by participant, and the metadata was provided uncurated.

The immunoSEQ Assay, a bias-controlled multiplex PCR, was used to amplify TCRbeta CDR3 regions from genomic DNA. The paper's processing steps were these. Nucleated cell counts per sample were estimated from amplification of reference gene primers within the assay. To quantify the absolute abundance of each unique TCRbeta CDR3 rearrangement, sequence reads were collapsed and filtered. For each sample, productive Simpson clonality was calculated as the square root of Simpson's diversity index across productive rearrangements. Sourced from immuneACCESS, this table was stored by TCRdb with only in-frame sequences that have V and J called. A share of the clones is absent; for the studies checked, an unresolved V gene accounts for under half, and the remainder has no known explanation. The D gene and trimming were derived from the DNA, and the V and J assignments and clone size from that table. The sample records some 80,000 clones, roughly 87% of which are singletons. The ten largest make up around 5% of the sample.

Comment on this clone: Its specific antigen is unknown. No base qualities exist here, and no much larger clone lies one base off it.

Whole blood was collected in K2EDTA tubes by collaborating institutions according to the institutions' own protocols. For TCRbeta analysis, collaborator samples were shipped as frozen whole blood, as isolated PBMCs, or as DNA extracted from either sample type. Including cysteine and phenylalanine, the CDR3 has 14 amino acids. Only the CDR3 DNA stays, 42 bases, in frame from base 1. The germline V gene encodes CDR1 LGHNA and CDR2 YSLEER. Trimming leaves V shorter by 3 bases and J shorter by 2 bases, with the junction holding 4 bases beyond the gene matches. What was sequenced was peripheral blood. The rearrangement joined TRBV4-3 to TRBJ2-7; TRBD1 aligns with 7 central bases. The source is a woman of 80 years or more with active or convalescent COVID-19. The nucleotide sequence is TGCGCCAGCAGCCACCTCCAGGGGGCCTACGAGCAGTACTTC. Translation gives CASSHLQGAYEQYF.